The 12 T cell receptor beta chains listed next were all sequenced from one sample in a study of response to subunit inactivated influenza vaccine (dated by TCRdb to the late 2010s). The library was prepared using RT-PCR. Sequenced using an Illumina HiSeq 2500. TCRdb reprocessing: public reads trimmed at Q25 with fastp, clones called with MiXCR, in-frame beta chains kept. Each entry is one CDR3 protein sequence, shown with its most common DNA and genes. This sample holds roughly 620,000 distinct CDR3 sequences; approximately 10% were observed only once. The ten biggest clones cover around 10% of the sample. The same specimen was also included in a second study, on T cells expressing NK-cell markers. The second study's authors report: 5'RACE template switching, by which a universal primer site and unique molecular identifiers were added, was used to make TCR beta cDNA libraries.

Specimen: PBMCs from blood, collected on the day of vaccination. Receptor source: a man aged 45 to 65 who received an inactivated influenza vaccine. Donor details come from another sample of the same person, matched by shared clones.

V usage is TRBV12-3 or TRBV12-4 and J usage is TRBJ2-1; 10 bases map to TRBD2. The CDR3 is 15 amino acids. The junction had 8 bases not matched to a gene; V was cut back by 4 bases and J by 8 bases. CDR3 in amino acids: CASSWRTSGGDEQFF. CDR3 DNA sequence: TGTGCCAGCAGTTGGAGGACTAGCGGTGGGGATGAGCAGTTCTTC.

The chain couples TRBV20-1 to TRBJ2-1; TRBD1 matches at 9 bases. Germline CDR1 and CDR2: DFQATT and SNEGSKA (reference sequence). CDR3 size: 19 residues. The CDR3 bases are TGCAAGCTCGAGATTCGGGGCACAGGGGGCGGAGGATCCTACAATGAGCAGTTCTTC. Translation: CKLEIRGTGGGGSYNEQFF.

There are many counts of this clonotype. This chain uses TRBV4-2 with TRBJ1-4; possibly TRBD1 for D (5 bases). V gave up 1 base and J gave up 7 bases, with 16 bases separating them. The CDR3 is made up of 16 amino acids. The germline V gene has CDR1 LGHNA and CDR2 YNFKEQ. In DNA form, the CDR3 reads TGTGCCAGCAGCCAAGCGAGGGCAGGGAGGGGTGAAAAACTGTTTTTT. This gives the protein CASSQARAGRGEKLFF.

This clonotype occurred many times. The CDR3 bases are TGTGCCAGCAGCTTAGCGCGGACAGACCAAGAGACCCAGTACTTC. This codes for CASSLARTDQETQYF. The chain recombines TRBV7-2 with TRBJ2-5; perhaps TRBD1 as D (6 bases). The CDR3 spans 15 residues. V was cut by 0 bases and J by 0 bases, with 8 bases left in between. Germline loops: CDR1 SGHTA, CDR2 FQGNSA.

This clonotype appeared a few times. The V call is TRBV6-1, the J call TRBJ2-1; D possibly corresponds to TRBD2 (6 bases). The CDR3 totals 16 residues. CDR1 and CDR2 from the germline V gene are MNHNS and SASEGT. V lost 5 bases to trimming and J lost 4 bases, with 18 bases between them. The CDR3 here is CASSPRMAGRYNEQFF. CDR3 in DNA: TGTGCCAGCAGTCCCCGGATGGCGGGACGGTACAATGAGCAGTTCTTC.

The DNA of the CDR3 is TGCGCCAGCAGCTTGGATCGGGGCTCAGGGATCTACGAGCAGTACTTC. Its translation is CASSLDRGSGIYEQYF. This chain links TRBV5-1 with TRBJ2-7; D tentatively fits TRBD1 or TRBD2 (5 bases each). In germline, CDR1 is SGHRS, CDR2 YFSETQ. Trimming cost V 0 bases and J 3 bases, with 16 bases left between them. The CDR3 has 16 amino acids.

V and J are TRBV19 and TRBJ2-1; no clear D gene. This CDR3 has 12 residues. V was trimmed by 5 bases and J by 5 bases, leaving 7 bases between them. Germline values: CDR1 LNHDA, CDR2 SQIVND (reference sequence). CDR3 residues: CASSARDNEQFF. CDR3 DNA sequence: TGTGCCAGTAGTGCAAGAGACAATGAGCAGTTCTTC. The complete variable domain, with remaining parts taken from reference TRBV19 and TRBJ2-1, reads DGGITQSPKYLFRKEGQNVTLSCEQNLNHDAMYWYRQDPGQGLRLIYYSQIVNDFQKGDIAEGYSVSREKKESFPLTVTSAQKNPTAFYLCASSARDNEQFFGPGTRLTVL.

V usage is TRBV3-1 and J usage is TRBJ2-7; D gene uncertain. Germline V gives CDR1 LGHDT, CDR2 YNNKEL (reference sequence). V lost 1 base, J lost 6 bases, and 19 bases lay in between. This CDR3 contains 16 residues. CDR3 residues: CASSQGSSLVEGEQYF. The CDR3 nucleotides read TGTGCCAGCAGCCAAGGTTCTAGTCTAGTTGAAGGCGAGCAGTACTTC.

This clonotype has just a few counts. The J gene is TRBJ2-2, the V gene TRBV7-9; TRBD1 matches 10 bases. CDR3 length: 15 amino acids. Germline V lookup: CDR1 SEHNR, CDR2 FQNEAQ (reference sequence). V dropped 5 bases and J dropped 8; count of bases not matched to a gene: 8. For the CDR3, the DNA is TGTGCCAGCAGCCTCAGACAGGGGGCGCTTGGGGAGCTGTTTTTT. Translated, it gives CASSLRQGALGELFF.

J is TRBJ2-7 and V is TRBV7-8; unclear D gene. Germline V gene lookup returns CDR1 SGHVS and CDR2 FQNEAQ. The CDR3 has 14 residues. V gave up 1 base and J gave up 3 bases, with 10 bases separating them. As DNA, the CDR3 is TGTGCCAGCAGCTTAGGGCGCAATTACTACGAGCAGTACTTC. Translated, it gives CASSLGRNYYEQYF.

This clonotype has a handful of counts. The chain carries TRBV19 and TRBJ1-5; D gene ambiguous. V shed 3 bases and J shed 5 bases, with 8 bases lying between them. Looked up from germline, CDR1 is LNHDA and CDR2 is SQIVND (reference sequence). The CDR3 consists of 13 residues. The CDR3 loop is CASSMLWDQPQHF. The CDR3 coding sequence is TGTGCCAGTAGTATGTTGTGGGATCAGCCCCAGCATTTT.

The chain is built from TRBV15 and TRBJ2-7, with D perhaps TRBD2 (5 bases). CDR1 is LNHNV and CDR2 is YYDKDF in the germline V gene (reference sequence). The V gene lost 5 bases and the J gene lost 0 bases, with 29 bases spanning the gap. The length of the CDR3 is 20 residues. CDR3 bases: TGTGCCACCAGCCCCCCTAGACCGGGAAAGCCCCAATGGGGCTCCTACGAGCAGTACTTC. Translation: CATSPPRPGKPQWGSYEQYF.